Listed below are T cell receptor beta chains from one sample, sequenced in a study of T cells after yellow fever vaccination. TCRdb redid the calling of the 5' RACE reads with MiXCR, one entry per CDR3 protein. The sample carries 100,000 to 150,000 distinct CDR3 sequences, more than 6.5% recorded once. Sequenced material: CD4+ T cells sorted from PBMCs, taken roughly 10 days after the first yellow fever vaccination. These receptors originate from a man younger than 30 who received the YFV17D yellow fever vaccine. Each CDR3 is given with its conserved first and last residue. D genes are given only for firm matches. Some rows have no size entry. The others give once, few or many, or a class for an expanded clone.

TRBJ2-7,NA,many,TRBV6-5,TGTGCCAGCAGTTACTCCCCAGGGTTCTACGAGCAGTACTTC,CASSYSPGFYEQYF
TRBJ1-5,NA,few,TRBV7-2,TGTGCCAGCAGCTCCGGGTATGGACAGCCCCAGCATTTT,CASSSGYGQPQHF
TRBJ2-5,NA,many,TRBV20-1,TGCAGTCCAAAGAAAGTATCGTGGGAGACCCAGTACTTC,CSPKKVSWETQYF
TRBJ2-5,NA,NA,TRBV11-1,TGTGTCAGCAGCTTCGGCAGGTCTGAGACCCAGTACTTC,CVSSFGRSETQYF
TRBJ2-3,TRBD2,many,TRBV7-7,TGTGCTAGCAGCTCCTTAGCGGGGGGGCCAGGAGATACGCAGTATTTT,CASSSLAGGPGDTQYF
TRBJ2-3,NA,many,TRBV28,TGTGCCAGCAGTGATAGCGGAACAGATACGCAGTATTTT,CASSDSGTDTQYF
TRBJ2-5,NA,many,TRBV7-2,TGTGCCAGCAGCGTGGTCGGTCCGTGGACCCAGTACTTC,CASSVVGPWTQYF
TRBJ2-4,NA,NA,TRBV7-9,TGTGCCAGCACCATTAGGGGGCGGGGGGCGAAAAACATTCAGTACTTC,CASTIRGRGAKNIQYF
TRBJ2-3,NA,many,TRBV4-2,TGTGCCAGCAGCCAAGCGGCAGGGACAGATACGCAGTATTTT,CASSQAAGTDTQYF
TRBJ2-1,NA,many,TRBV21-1,TGTGCCAGCGGGGGGGCCGGCAATGAGCAGTTCTTC,CASGGAGNEQFF
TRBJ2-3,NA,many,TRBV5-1,TGCGCCAGCAGCTTGCGTTCGGGGCAAAACACAGATACGCAGTATTTT,CASSLRSGQNTDTQYF
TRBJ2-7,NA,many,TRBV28,TGTGCCAGCAGTCCCGGCCTTCCACGCACTTACGAGCAGTACTTC,CASSPGLPRTYEQYF
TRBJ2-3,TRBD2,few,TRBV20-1,TGCAGTGCTAGCGTAGCGGGGTTAATGGATACGCAGTATTTT,CSASVAGLMDTQYF
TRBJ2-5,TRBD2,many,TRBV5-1,TGCGCCAGCAGCTTGGGGCTAGCGGTAGAGACCCAGTACTTC,CASSLGLAVETQYF
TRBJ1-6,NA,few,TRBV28,TGTGCCAGCAGTTTAGGGGGCCGGAGGTATAATTCACCCCTCCACTTT,CASSLGGRRYNSPLHF
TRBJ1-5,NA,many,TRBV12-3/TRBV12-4,TGTGCCAGCAGTACCCACGACAATCAGCCCCAGCATTTT,CASSTHDNQPQHF
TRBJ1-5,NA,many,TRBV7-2,TGTGCCAGCAGCCCGACGTGGATGGAACAGCCCCAGCATTTT,CASSPTWMEQPQHF
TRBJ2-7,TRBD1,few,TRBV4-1,TGCGCCAGCAGTCGGGACAGGGCGGGGGAGCAGTACTTC,CASSRDRAGEQYF
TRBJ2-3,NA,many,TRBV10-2,TGCGCCAGCAGTGAGTATCCGGATGGAGGCCCAGATACGCAGTATTTT,CASSEYPDGGPDTQYF
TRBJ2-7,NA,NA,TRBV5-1,TGCGCCAGCAGCTTGGCGGGGGCGCGAACCTACGAGCAGTACTTC,CASSLAGARTYEQYF
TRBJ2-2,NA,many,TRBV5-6,TGTGCCAGCAGCTTGGAGGGGGGATACACCGGGGAGCTGTTTTTT,CASSLEGGYTGELFF
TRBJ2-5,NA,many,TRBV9,TGTGCCAGCAGCGTAGCCCACAGGAGGCAAGAGACCCAGTACTTC,CASSVAHRRQETQYF
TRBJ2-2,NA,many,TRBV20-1,TGCAGTGCTAGAGATCCTAAGGGGGACAACACCGGGGAGCTGTTTTTT,CSARDPKGDNTGELFF
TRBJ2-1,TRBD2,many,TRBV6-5,TGTGCCAGCAGTTACCAAGCCGGGACTAACTACAATGAGCAGTTCTTC,CASSYQAGTNYNEQFF
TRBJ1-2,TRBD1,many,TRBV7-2,TGTGCCAGCAGCCGAAATAGCGGACAGGGCTGGGATGGCTACACCTTC,CASSRNSGQGWDGYTF
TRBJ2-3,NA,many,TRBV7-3,TGTGCCAGCAGCTTAACTACGGCAGCAGATACGCAGTATTTT,CASSLTTAADTQYF
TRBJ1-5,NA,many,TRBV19,TGTGCCAGTAAACCTCCAGGGATCTGGAATCAGCCCCAGCATTTT,CASKPPGIWNQPQHF